These 21 T cell receptor beta chains originate from one sample sequenced in a study of T cells in Graves' hyperthyroidism and ophthalmopathy. Researchers took RNA transcripts and amplified the TCR beta CDR3 regions from them. The HTBI primer set served for first-round RT-PCR of the TCR CDR3. TCRdb independently ran MiXCR on the multiplex PCR reads; one entry per CDR3 protein. Of 750,000 to 950,000 distinct CDR3 sequences listed, 38% were seen once; the top ten hold about 9%. Sequencing was done on a sample of blood. These receptors all stem from a man between 18 and 29 years old with Graves' hyperthyroidism.

V and J are TRBV12-3 or TRBV12-4 and TRBJ2-6; 7 bases fit TRBD2. The CDR3 spans 14 residues. J was trimmed by 12 bases and V by 6 bases; bases with no gene match: 11. The CDR3 spells CASSPSGGLSVLTF. As DNA, the CDR3 is TGTGCCAGCAGCCCGTCGGGGGGACTCTCCGTCCTGACTTTC.

This clonotype has only a few counts. Written as DNA, the CDR3 is TGTGCCAGTAGTATTCCCAGAACAGGGCAAGAGACCCAGTACTTC. Amino acid sequence: CASSIPRTGQETQYF. The genes are TRBV19 and TRBJ2-5; maybe TRBD1 (6 bases). The CDR3 spans 15 residues. The V and J ends lost 3 bases and 2 bases respectively, with 13 bases between them. Germline V gene data show CDR1 as LNHDA and CDR2 as SQIVND (reference sequence). The full variable domain, completed using reference TRBV19 and TRBJ2-5, is DGGITQSPKYLFRKEGQNVTLSCEQNLNHDAMYWYRQDPGQGLRLIYYSQIVNDFQKGDIAEGYSVSREKKESFPLTVTSAQKNPTAFYLCASSIPRTGQETQYFGPGTRLLVL.

CDR3 protein: CASSGDGLLTGELFF. CDR3 bases: TGTGCCAGCAGTGGGGACGGCTTACTCACCGGGGAGCTGTTTTTT. The J gene is TRBJ2-2, the V gene TRBV2; possibly TRBD1 or TRBD2 for D (5 bases each). Germline values: CDR1 SNHLY, CDR2 FYNNEI. V lost 4 bases to trimming and J lost 4 bases, with 13 bases between them. This CDR3 spans 15 amino acids.

The V and J genes are TRBV19 and TRBJ2-7; D might be TRBD1 (6 bases). The V end was cut by 5 bases, the J end by 5 bases, with 19 bases between. The CDR3 consists of 15 residues. The germline V gene has CDR1 LNHDA and CDR2 SQIVND (reference sequence). For the CDR3, the DNA is TGTGCCAGTAGTTCTTCCACAGGGCGTAGGAACGAGCAGTACTTC. Its protein product is CASSSSTGRRNEQYF.

The genes are TRBV5-5 and TRBJ1-5; TRBD1 might be the D (5 bases). V shed 1 base and J shed 6 bases, with 8 bases lying between them. Germline CDR1 is SGHKS and CDR2 is YYEKEE (reference sequence). This CDR3 is 13 amino acids long. The CDR3 loop reads CASSLIQGQPQHF. As DNA, the CDR3 is TGTGCCAGCAGCTTGATTCAGGGTCAGCCCCAGCATTTT.

This chain uses TRBV7-9 with TRBJ2-7; D perhaps matches TRBD1 (5 bases). The germline gives CDR1 SEHNR, CDR2 FQNEAQ (reference sequence). V lost 3 bases to trimming and J lost 5 bases, with 14 bases between them. The CDR3 length is 14 residues. CDR3 in DNA: TGTGCCAGCAGCTTGGGGCAGGGTGACAACGAGCAGTACTTC. Protein product: CASSLGQGDNEQYF.

Ten or more counts support this clonotype. The genes are TRBV7-2 and TRBJ1-1, with 8 bases lining up with TRBD1. CDR1 and CDR2 from the germline V gene are SGHTA and FQGNSA. Losses at the gene ends were 6 bases for V and 5 bases for J; bases not matched to a gene: 5. This CDR3 spans 13 amino acids. CDR3 loop: CASSWTGKTEAFF. The CDR3 DNA reads TGTGCCAGCAGTTGGACAGGGAAGACTGAAGCTTTCTTT.

CDR3 region: CASIQGTEGYEQYF. The CDR3 DNA follows: TGTGCCAGCATTCAGGGGACGGAAGGCTACGAGCAGTACTTC. This chain connects TRBV2 to TRBJ2-7, with D tentatively TRBD1 (6 bases). The V end was cut by 7 bases, the J end by 3 bases, with 16 bases between. This CDR3 spans 14 amino acids. Germline V lookup: CDR1 SNHLY, CDR2 FYNNEI. The full variable domain, with the rest looked up from reference TRBV2 and TRBJ2-7, is EPEVTQTPSHQVTQMGQEVILRCVPISNHLYFYWYRQILGQKVEFLVSFYNNEISEKSEIFDDQFSVERPDGSNFTLKIRSTKLEDSAMYFCASIQGTEGYEQYFGPGTRLTVT.

The sample holds a few counts of this clonotype. This chain uses TRBV13 with TRBJ1-4, with D perhaps TRBD1 (5 bases). Germline V lookup: CDR1 PRHDT, CDR2 FYEKMQ (reference sequence). The length of the CDR3 is 14 residues. The V gene lost 5 bases and the J gene lost 7 bases, with 14 bases spanning the gap. CDR3 DNA sequence: TGTGCCAGCAGCCAAGTAGGGGTGGGTGAAAAACTGTTTTTT. This sequence encodes CASSQVGVGEKLFF.

This chain uses TRBV5-6 with TRBJ1-6; D call uncertain. Trimming removed 0 bases at V and 11 bases at J, with 9 bases between. Germline V gives CDR1 SGHDT, CDR2 YYEEEE. This CDR3 contains 13 residues. The CDR3 DNA reads TGTGCCAGCAGCTTGGCCGGAGGGACACCCCTCCACTTT. Protein: CASSLAGGTPLHF.

In the case of this clonotype: This may be a read error: a much more frequent sequence differs by one nucleotide. The chain joins TRBV7-7 to TRBJ2-2; 14 positions match TRBD2. Germline values: CDR1 SSHAT, CDR2 FNYEAQ (reference sequence). The CDR3 runs to 16 residues. For the CDR3, the DNA is TGTGCTAGCAGCCGACTAGCGGGAGGGAACGCCGGGGAGCTGTTTTTT. This translates into CASSRLAGGNAGELFF.

This clonotype was seen a handful of times. This rearrangement joins TRBV10-3 to TRBJ2-7, with 7 nucleotides matching TRBD1. The junction had 17 bases not matched to a gene; V was cut back by 4 bases and J by 2 bases. CDR1 ENHRY and CDR2 SYGVKD come from the germline V gene. The CDR3 has 18 amino acids. CDR3 amino acids: CAISAAGTEPTFTYEQYF. DNA for the CDR3: TGTGCCATCAGTGCTGCCGGGACAGAACCCACCTTCACCTACGAGCAGTACTTC.

This clonotype was counted a few times. CDR3 DNA: TGTGCCAGCAGCTCTAGCGGGAGTCCGGCCGAGCAGTACTTC. Amino acids: CASSSSGSPAEQYF. The gene calls are TRBV7-2 and TRBJ2-7; 10 positions match TRBD2. The germline V gene has CDR1 SGHTA and CDR2 FQGNSA. The CDR3 length is 14 residues. The junction had 6 bases not matched to a gene; V was cut back by 4 bases and J by 6 bases.

This clonotype was detected many times. The chain employs TRBV4-1 and TRBJ1-1; the D gene is possibly TRBD1 (6 bases). V was cut by 3 bases and J by 7 bases, with 9 bases left in between. This CDR3 is built from 12 residues. Germline V CDR1 and CDR2: MGHRA, YSYEKL. The CDR3 bases are TGCGCCAGCAGCCACGGGGGCCGTGAAGCTTTCTTT. The encoded protein is CASSHGGREAFF.

This clonotype occurred many times. The rearrangement uses TRBV7-3 and TRBJ2-6; TRBD2 is a possible D gene (6 bases). Trimming cost V 5 bases and J 0 bases, with 14 bases left between them. Germline V gives CDR1 SGHTA, CDR2 FQGTGA. The CDR3 spans 17 residues. The CDR3 bases are TGTGCCAGCAGCCCCCCGGGACTCCACTCTGGGGCCAACGTCCTGACTTTC. Its translation is CASSPPGLHSGANVLTF.

Note on this clonotype: The junction departs from the called germline gene at one end, perhaps through a read error. This chain joins TRBV20-1 and TRBJ2-5; D might be TRBD2 (6 bases). Germline-derived CDR1 and CDR2 are DFQATT and SNEGSKA (reference sequence). The CDR3 has 15 amino acids. This CDR3 is CSARTAGLVQETQHF. Here the CDR3 DNA reads TGCAGTGCTAGGACGGCGGGACTGGTCCAAGAGACCCAGCACTTC.

V and J are TRBV2 and TRBJ2-2; 9 bases align to TRBD1. V dropped 8 bases and J dropped 5; count of bases not matched to a gene: 3. The CDR3 loop spans 13 amino acids. In germline, CDR1 is SNHLY, CDR2 FYNNEI. The CDR3 DNA reads TGTGCCAGCGGGACAGGGTGGACCGGGGAGCTGTTTTTT. Translation gives CASGTGWTGELFF.

The sample holds many counts of this clonotype. Here the CDR3 DNA reads TGCAGTGCTAGAGAAGGGGGATTCTCACCCCTCCACTTT. Protein: CSAREGGFSPLHF. The rearrangement joins TRBV20-1 to TRBJ1-6; weak D call: TRBD1 (6 bases). Germline values: CDR1 DFQATT, CDR2 SNEGSKA (reference sequence). This CDR3 has 13 residues. V lost 0 bases, J lost 10 bases, and 10 bases lay in between.

This chain links TRBV9 with TRBJ1-1; TRBD1 matches 7 bases. Germline CDR1 is SGDLS and CDR2 is YYNGEE. With V trimmed by 0 bases and J by 4 bases, 9 bases remained unmatched. This CDR3 spans 16 amino acids. The CDR3 DNA reads as TGTGCCAGCAGCGTAGATCAAACAGGGGCGTTCACTGAAGCTTTCTTT. Its translation: CASSVDQTGAFTEAFF. Using reference TRBV9 and TRBJ1-1 for the parts outside the CDR3, the full variable domain is DSGVTQTPKHLITATGQRVTLRCSPRSGDLSVYWYQQSLDQGLQFLIQYYNGEERAKGNILERFSAQQFPDLHSELNLSSLELGDSALYFCASSVDQTGAFTEAFFGQGTRLTVV.

This chain links TRBV15 with TRBJ2-2, with D uncertain. Germline V gene data show CDR1 as LNHNV and CDR2 as YYDKDF (reference sequence). The CDR3 runs 15 residues. The V end lost 3 bases, the J end lost 3 bases, and 11 bases lay between the germline ends. The CDR3 region has the DNA TGTGCCACCAGCAGCCAAGAACCCTACACCGGGGAGCTGTTTTTT. Amino acids: CATSSQEPYTGELFF.

In regard to this clonotype: One junction end does not reproduce the germline sequence, and a read error may be involved. The V gene is TRBV10-1, the J gene TRBJ2-7; D not resolved. Germline CDR1 reads WNHNN; CDR2 reads SYGVQD (reference sequence). CDR3 size: 14 residues. CDR3 coding DNA: TGTGCCAGCAGTTTCGACAAATCAGCGTACGAGCAGTACTTC. Protein: CASSFDKSAYEQYF.